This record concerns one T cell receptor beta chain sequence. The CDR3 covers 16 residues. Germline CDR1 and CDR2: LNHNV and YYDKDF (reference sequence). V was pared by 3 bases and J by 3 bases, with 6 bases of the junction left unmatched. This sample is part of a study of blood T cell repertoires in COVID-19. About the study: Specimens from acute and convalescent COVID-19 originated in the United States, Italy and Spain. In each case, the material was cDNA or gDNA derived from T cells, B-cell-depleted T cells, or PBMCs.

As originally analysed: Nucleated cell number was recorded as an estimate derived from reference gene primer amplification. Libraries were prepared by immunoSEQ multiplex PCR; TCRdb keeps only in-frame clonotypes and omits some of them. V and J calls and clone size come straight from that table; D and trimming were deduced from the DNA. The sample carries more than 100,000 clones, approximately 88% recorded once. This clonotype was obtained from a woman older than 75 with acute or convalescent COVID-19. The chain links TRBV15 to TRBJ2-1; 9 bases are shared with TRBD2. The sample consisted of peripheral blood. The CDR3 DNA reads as TGTGCCACCAGCAGGGTCAGCGGGAGGCGCTACAATGAGCAGTTCTTC. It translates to CATSRVSGRRYNEQFF.